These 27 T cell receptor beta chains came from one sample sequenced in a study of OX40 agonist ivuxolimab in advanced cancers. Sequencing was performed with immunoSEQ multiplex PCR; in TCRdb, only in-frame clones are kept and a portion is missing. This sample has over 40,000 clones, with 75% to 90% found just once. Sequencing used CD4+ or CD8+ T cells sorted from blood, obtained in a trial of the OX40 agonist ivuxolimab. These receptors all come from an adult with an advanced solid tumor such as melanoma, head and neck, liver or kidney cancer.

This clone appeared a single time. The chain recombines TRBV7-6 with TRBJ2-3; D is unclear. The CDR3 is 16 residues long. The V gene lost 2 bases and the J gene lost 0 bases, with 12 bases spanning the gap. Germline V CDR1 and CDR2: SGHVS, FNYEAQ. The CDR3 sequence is CASSLSLSPSTDTQYF. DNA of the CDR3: TGTGCCAGCAGCTTATCTCTCAGTCCTAGCACAGATACGCAGTATTTT.

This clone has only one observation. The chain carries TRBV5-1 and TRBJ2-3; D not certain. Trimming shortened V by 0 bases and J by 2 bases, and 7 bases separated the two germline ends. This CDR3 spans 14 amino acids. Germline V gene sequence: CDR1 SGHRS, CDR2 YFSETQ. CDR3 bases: TGCGCCAGCAGCTTGGGACTCTTCACAGATACGCAGTATTTT. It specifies CASSLGLFTDTQYF.

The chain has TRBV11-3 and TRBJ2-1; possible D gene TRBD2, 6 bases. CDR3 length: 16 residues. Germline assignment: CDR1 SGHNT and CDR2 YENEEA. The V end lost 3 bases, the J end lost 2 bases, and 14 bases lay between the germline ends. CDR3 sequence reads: CASSFGAGLAYNEQFF. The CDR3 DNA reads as TGTGCCAGCAGCTTCGGAGCGGGCCTAGCCTACAATGAGCAGTTCTTC.

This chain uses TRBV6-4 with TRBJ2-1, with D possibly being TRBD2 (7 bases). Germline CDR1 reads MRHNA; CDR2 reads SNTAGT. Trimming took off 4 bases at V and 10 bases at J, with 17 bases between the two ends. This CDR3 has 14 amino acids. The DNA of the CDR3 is TGTGCCAGCAGTGTGATGGGGGGGGCCTCGGAGCAGTTCTTC. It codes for CASSVMGGASEQFF.

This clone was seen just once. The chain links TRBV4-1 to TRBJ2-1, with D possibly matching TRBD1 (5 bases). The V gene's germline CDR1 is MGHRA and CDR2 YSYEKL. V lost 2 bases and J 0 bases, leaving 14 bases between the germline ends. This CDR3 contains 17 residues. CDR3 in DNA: TGCGCCAGCAGCCAACTTTCGACAGACTTCTCCTACAATGAGCAGTTCTTC. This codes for CASSQLSTDFSYNEQFF.

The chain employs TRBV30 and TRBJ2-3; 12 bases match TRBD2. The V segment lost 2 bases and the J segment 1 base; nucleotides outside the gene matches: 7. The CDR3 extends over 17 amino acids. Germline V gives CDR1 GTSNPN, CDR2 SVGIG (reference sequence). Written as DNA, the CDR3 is TGTGCCTGGAGTCGCCGTCGGACTAGCGGGGGCACAGATACGCAGTATTTT. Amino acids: CAWSRRRTSGGTDTQYF.

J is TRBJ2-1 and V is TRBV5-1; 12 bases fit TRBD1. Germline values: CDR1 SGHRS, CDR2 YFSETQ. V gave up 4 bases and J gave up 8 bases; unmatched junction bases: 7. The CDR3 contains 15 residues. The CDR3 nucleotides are TGCGCCAGCAGCGAGGGACAGGGGGCTATAGATGAGCAGTTCTTC. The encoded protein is CASSEGQGAIDEQFF. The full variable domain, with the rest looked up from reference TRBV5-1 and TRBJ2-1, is KAGVTQTPRYLIKTRGQQVTLSCSPISGHRSVSWYQQTPGQGLQFLFEYFSETQRNKGNFPGRFSGRQFSNSRSEMNVSTLELGDSALYLCASSEGQGAIDEQFFGPGTRLTVL.

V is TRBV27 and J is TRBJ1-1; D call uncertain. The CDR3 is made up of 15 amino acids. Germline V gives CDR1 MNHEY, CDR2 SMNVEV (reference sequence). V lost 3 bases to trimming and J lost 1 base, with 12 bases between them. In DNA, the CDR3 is TGTGCCAGCAGTTTGAGGCTACGACGGAACACTGAAGCTTTCTTT. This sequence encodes CASSLRLRRNTEAFF.

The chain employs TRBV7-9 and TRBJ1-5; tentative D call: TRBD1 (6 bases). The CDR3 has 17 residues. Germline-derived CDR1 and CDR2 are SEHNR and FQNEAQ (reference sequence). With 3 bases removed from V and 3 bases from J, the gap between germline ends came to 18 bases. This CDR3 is CASSFKFVPGANQPQHF. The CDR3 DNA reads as TGTGCCAGCAGCTTTAAGTTTGTTCCGGGGGCCAATCAGCCCCAGCATTTT.

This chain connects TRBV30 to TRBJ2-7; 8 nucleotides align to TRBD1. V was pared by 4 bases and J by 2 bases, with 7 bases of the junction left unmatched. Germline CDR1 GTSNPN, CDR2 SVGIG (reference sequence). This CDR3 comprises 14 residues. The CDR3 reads CAWNSGTGPYEQYF. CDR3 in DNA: TGTGCCTGGAATTCAGGGACAGGACCCTACGAGCAGTACTTC.

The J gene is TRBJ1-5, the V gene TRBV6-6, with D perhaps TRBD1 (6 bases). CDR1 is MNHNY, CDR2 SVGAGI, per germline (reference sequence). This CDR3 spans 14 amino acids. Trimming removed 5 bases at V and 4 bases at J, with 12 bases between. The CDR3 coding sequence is TGTGCCAGCAGTACAGGACAGACTAATCAGCCCCAGCATTTT. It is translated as CASSTGQTNQPQHF.

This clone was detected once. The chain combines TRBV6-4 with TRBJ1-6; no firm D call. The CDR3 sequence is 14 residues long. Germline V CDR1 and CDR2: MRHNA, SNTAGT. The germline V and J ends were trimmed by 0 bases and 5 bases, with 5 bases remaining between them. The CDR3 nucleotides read TGTGCCAGCAGTGACTCAAGCCATAATTCACCCCTCCACTTT. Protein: CASSDSSHNSPLHF.

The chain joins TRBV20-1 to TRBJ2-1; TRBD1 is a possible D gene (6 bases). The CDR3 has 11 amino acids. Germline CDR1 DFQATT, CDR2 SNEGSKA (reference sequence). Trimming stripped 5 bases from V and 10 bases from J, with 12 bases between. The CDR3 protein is CSAWDTGEQFF. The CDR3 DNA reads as TGCAGTGCTTGGGACACAGGCGAGCAGTTCTTC.

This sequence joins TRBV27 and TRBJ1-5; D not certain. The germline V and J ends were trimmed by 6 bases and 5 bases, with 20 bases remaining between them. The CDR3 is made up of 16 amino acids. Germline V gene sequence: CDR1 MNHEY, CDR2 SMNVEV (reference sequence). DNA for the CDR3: TGTGCCAGCAGCCCTGCTCGACCCAGTAGGGATCAGCCCCAGCATTTT. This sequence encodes CASSPARPSRDQPQHF.

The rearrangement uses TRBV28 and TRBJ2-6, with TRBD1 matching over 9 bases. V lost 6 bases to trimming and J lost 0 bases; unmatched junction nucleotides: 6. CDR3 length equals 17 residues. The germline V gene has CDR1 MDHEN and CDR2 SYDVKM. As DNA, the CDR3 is TGTGCCAGCAGCACAGGGGGCATTCCCTCTGGGGCCAACGTCCTGACTTTC. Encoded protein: CASSTGGIPSGANVLTF.

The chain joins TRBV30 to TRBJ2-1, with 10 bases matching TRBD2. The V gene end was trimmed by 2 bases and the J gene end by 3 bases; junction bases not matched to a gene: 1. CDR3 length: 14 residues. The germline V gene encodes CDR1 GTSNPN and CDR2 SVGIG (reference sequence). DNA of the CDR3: TGTGCCTGGAGTATAGCGGGGGGCTACAATGAGCAGTTCTTC. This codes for CAWSIAGGYNEQFF.

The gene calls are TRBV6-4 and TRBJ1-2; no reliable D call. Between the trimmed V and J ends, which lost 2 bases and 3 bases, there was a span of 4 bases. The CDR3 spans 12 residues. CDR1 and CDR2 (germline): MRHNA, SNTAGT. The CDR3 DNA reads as TGTGCCAGCAGTGACCTCGACTATGGCTACACCTTC. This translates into CASSDLDYGYTF.

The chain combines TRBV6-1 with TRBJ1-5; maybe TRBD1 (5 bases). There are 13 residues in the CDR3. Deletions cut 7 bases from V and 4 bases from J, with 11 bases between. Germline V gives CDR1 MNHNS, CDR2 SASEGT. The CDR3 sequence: CASTREGNQPQHF. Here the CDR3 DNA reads TGTGCCAGCACCAGGGAGGGTAATCAGCCCCAGCATTTT.

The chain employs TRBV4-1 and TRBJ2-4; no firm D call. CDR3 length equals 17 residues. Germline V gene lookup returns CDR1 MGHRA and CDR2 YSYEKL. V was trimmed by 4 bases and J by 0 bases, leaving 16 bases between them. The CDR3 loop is CASSPAGVAIAKNIQYF. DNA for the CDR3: TGCGCCAGCAGCCCAGCCGGCGTAGCCATAGCCAAAAACATTCAGTACTTC.

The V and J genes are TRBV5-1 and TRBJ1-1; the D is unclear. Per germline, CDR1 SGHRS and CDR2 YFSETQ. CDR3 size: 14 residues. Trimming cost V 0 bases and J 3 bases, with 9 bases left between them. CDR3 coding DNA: TGCGCCAGCAGCTTGGGGGGAATCGACACTGAAGCTTTCTTT. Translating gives CASSLGGIDTEAFF.

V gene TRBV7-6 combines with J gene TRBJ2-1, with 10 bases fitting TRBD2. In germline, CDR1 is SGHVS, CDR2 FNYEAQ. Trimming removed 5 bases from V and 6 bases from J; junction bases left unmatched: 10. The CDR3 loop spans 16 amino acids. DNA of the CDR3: TGTGCCAGCAGCACCCCTAGCGGGAGAAGTTTCAATGAGCAGTTCTTC. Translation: CASSTPSGRSFNEQFF.

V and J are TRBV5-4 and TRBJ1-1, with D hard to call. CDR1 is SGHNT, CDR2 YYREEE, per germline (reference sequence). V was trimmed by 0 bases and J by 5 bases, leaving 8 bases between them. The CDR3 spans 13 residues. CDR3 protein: CASSLVRGTEAFF. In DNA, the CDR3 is TGTGCCAGCAGCTTGGTGCGGGGTACTGAAGCTTTCTTT. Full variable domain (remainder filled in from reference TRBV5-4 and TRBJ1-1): ETGVTQSPTHLIKTRGQQVTLRCSSQSGHNTVSWYQQALGQGPQFIFQYYREEENGRGNFPPRFSGLQFPNYSSELNVNALELDDSALYLCASSLVRGTEAFFGQGTRLTVV.

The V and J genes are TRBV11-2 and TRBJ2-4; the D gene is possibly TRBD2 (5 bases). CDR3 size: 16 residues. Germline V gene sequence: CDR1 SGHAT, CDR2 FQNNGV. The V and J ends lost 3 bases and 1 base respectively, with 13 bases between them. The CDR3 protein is CASSFPRVGAKNIQYF. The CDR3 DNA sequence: TGTGCCAGCAGCTTTCCGCGGGTTGGGGCCAAAAACATTCAGTACTTC. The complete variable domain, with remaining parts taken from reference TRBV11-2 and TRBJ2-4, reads EAGVAQSPRYKIIEKRQSVAFWCNPISGHATLYWYQQILGQGPKLLIQFQNNGVVDDSQLPKDRFSAERLKGVDSTLKIQPAKLEDSAVYLCASSFPRVGAKNIQYFGAGTRLSVL.

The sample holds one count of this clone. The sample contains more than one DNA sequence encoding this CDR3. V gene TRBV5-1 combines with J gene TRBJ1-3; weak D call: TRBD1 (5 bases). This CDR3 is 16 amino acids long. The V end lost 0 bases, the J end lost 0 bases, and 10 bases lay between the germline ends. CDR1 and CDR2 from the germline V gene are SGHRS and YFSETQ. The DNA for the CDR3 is TGCGCCAGCAGCTTGGGTACAGGTTCCTCTGGAAACACCATATATTTT. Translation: CASSLGTGSSGNTIYF.

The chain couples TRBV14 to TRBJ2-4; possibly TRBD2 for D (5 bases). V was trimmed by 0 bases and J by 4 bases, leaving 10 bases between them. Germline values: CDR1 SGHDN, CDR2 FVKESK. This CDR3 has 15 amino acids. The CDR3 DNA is TGTGCCAGCAGCCAAGAAGAGGGCCCAAAAAACATTCAGTACTTC. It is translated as CASSQEEGPKNIQYF.

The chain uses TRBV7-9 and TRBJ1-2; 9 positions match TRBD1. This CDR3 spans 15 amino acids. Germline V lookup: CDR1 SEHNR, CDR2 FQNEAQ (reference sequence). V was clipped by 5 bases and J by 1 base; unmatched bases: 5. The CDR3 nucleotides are TGTGCCAGCAGCAAGGGACAGGGTAATAACTATGGCTACACCTTC. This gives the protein CASSKGQGNNYGYTF.

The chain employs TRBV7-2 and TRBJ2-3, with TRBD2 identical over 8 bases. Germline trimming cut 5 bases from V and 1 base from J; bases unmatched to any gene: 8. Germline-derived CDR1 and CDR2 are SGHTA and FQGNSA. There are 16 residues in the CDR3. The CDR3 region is CASSPSSGGGTDTQYF. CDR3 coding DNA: TGTGCCAGCAGCCCGTCGAGCGGGGGCGGCACAGATACGCAGTATTTT.